The clone carrying this T cell receptor (beta chain) came up a few times. What it binds is unknown. Other DNA sequences in this specimen translate into the identical CDR3. This sample is drawn from a study of beta chain features in type 1 diabetes. Study results and caveats: Patients with Type 1 diabetes showed moderately but significantly shorter TCRB CDR3s in all four CD4+ subsets. For patients, the naive, central memory and Treg TCRB repertoires appeared more alike than for healthy donors. Equally in patients and controls, PCR might preferentially amplify shorter templates.

Per donor, one heparinised blood draw averaged roughly 110 mL. TCRB transcripts that were expressed got sequenced, as all of the isolated RNA had been reverse transcribed. Naive, central memory and regulatory T cell samples came to a mean of approximately 3.3 million reads. Assay used: immunoSEQ multiplex PCR; TCRdb lists only in-frame clones, some missing. The sample has a few hundred thousand clones; roughly an eighth are singletons. The receptor was derived from a woman in her late teens or twenties with type 1 diabetes. The source material was naive CD4+ T cells from blood.

CDR3 region: CASSLGGSTDTQYF. CDR3 coding DNA: TGCGCCAGCAGCTTGGGTGGCAGCACAGATACGCAGTATTTT. The J gene is TRBJ2-3, the V gene TRBV5-1; D gene ambiguous. This CDR3 spans 14 amino acids. Trimming pared 0 bases from V and 0 bases from J, leaving 5 bases between. Germline values: CDR1 SGHRS, CDR2 YFSETQ.